This T cell receptor (beta chain) was observed in a study of blood T cell repertoires in COVID-19. The overall study: Spain, Italy and the United States supplied samples that represented acute and convalescent COVID-19.

The table came from immunoSEQ multiplex PCR; TCRdb's copy has only in-frame clones and leaves some out. This table has over 400,000 clones, 85% to 90% appearing once. Trimming took 0 bases from V and 6 from J; bases not matched to a gene: 9. This CDR3 is built from 18 residues. Per the germline V gene, CDR1 is LGHNA and CDR2 is YNFKEQ. The chain combines TRBV4-2 with TRBJ2-2, with 11 bases that match TRBD2. Input material: peripheral blood. This clonotype was sampled from a woman aged 50 to 60 with COVID-19, enrolled during active disease. The CDR3 sequence: CASSQESSSGGAPGELFF. CDR3 coding DNA: TGTGCCAGCAGCCAAGAGTCTAGTAGCGGGGGGGCCCCCGGGGAGCTGTTTTTT.